What follows are 14 T cell receptor beta chains derived from one specimen sequenced in a study of OX40 agonist ivuxolimab in advanced cancers. The repertoire was sequenced with immunoSEQ multiplex PCR; TCRdb's copy has only in-frame clones and lacks some. The table includes about 77,000 clones, about 83% detected once. Sequenced here: CD4+ or CD8+ T cells sorted from blood, sampled in a trial of the OX40 agonist ivuxolimab. The receptors stem from an adult with an advanced solid tumor such as melanoma, head and neck, liver or kidney cancer.

The V call is TRBV19, the J call TRBJ2-5; 12 positions agree with TRBD2. The length of the CDR3 is 18 residues. V was clipped by 0 bases and J by 2 bases; unmatched bases: 7. CDR1 is LNHDA, CDR2 SQIVND, per germline (reference sequence). CDR3 sequence: CASSIDQPSGRGQETQYF. In DNA form, the CDR3 reads TGTGCCAGTAGTATAGACCAGCCTAGCGGGAGGGGTCAAGAGACCCAGTACTTC.

J is TRBJ1-6 and V is TRBV30, with TRBD1 matching over 10 bases. The CDR3 sequence is 12 residues long. V was pared by 6 bases and J by 10 bases, with 3 bases of the junction left unmatched. CDR1 and CDR2 (germline): GTSNPN, SVGIG (reference sequence). This CDR3 reads CACGTGVSPLHF. The CDR3 DNA reads as TGTGCCTGTGGGACAGGGGTCTCACCCCTCCACTTT.

The chain employs TRBV28 and TRBJ1-1, with 7 bases aligning to TRBD1. In germline, CDR1 is MDHEN, CDR2 SYDVKM. Unmatched junction bases numbered 9, after V lost 6 bases and J lost 8 bases. The length of the CDR3 is 13 residues. The CDR3 coding sequence is TGTGCCAGCAGCCTACAGGGGCGAGGGGAAGCTTTCTTT. It is translated as CASSLQGRGEAFF.

This clone was observed a handful of times. This chain joins TRBV5-6 and TRBJ1-5; TRBD1 is a possible D gene (6 bases). The CDR3 length is 15 residues. Trimming left V 4 bases short and J 0 bases short, with 11 bases between. The germline V gene has CDR1 SGHDT and CDR2 YYEEEE. CDR3 in DNA: TGTGCCAGCAGCACAGGGACCTATAGCAATCAGCCCCAGCATTTT. Its protein is CASSTGTYSNQPQHF.

The chain is built from TRBV5-1 and TRBJ2-7; TRBD2 matches at 8 bases. Per germline, CDR1 SGHRS and CDR2 YFSETQ. Unmatched junction bases numbered 6, after V lost 3 bases and J lost 7 bases. The CDR3 consists of 13 residues. The DNA of the CDR3 is TGCGCCAGCAGCTCCGGGGGGGTCCGGGAGCAGTACTTC. Translation: CASSSGGVREQYF.

The chain combines TRBV7-8 with TRBJ1-3; 9 bases are a match to TRBD1. The CDR3 totals 16 residues. Germline V gene sequence: CDR1 SGHVS, CDR2 FQNEAQ. The J segment lost 7 bases and the V segment lost 4 bases, leaving 11 bases of the junction unmatched. CDR3 loop: CASSSLWTGVGNTIYF. In DNA form, the CDR3 reads TGTGCCAGCAGCTCACTCTGGACAGGGGTCGGGAACACCATATATTTT.

This clone was recorded many times. This chain uses TRBV7-8 with TRBJ2-7, with D hard to call. The CDR3 consists of 13 residues. The V end lost 5 bases, the J end lost 5 bases, and 13 bases lay between the germline ends. The germline CDR1 and CDR2 sequences are SGHVS and FQNEAQ. Written as DNA, the CDR3 is TGTGCCAGCAGCCGGGCCCACGGCGACGAGCAGTACTTC. This encodes CASSRAHGDEQYF.

This clone occurred once. The DNA of the CDR3 is TGTGCCACCCAGCCCTCCGGACAGGGGGCGGGTAACTATGGCTACACCTTC. Its translation is CATQPSGQGAGNYGYTF. The chain links TRBV19 to TRBJ1-2; TRBD1 matches at 11 bases. This CDR3 contains 17 residues. Germline values: CDR1 LNHDA, CDR2 SQIVND (reference sequence). V shed 10 bases, J shed 1 base, and the junction held 14 bases outside the gene matches.

The rearrangement uses TRBV28 and TRBJ1-1; tentatively, D is TRBD1 (6 bases). The CDR3 is 15 residues long. V was shortened by 5 bases and J by 0 bases, with 13 bases between the two germline ends. CDR1 and CDR2 from the germline V gene are MDHEN and SYDVKM. The CDR3 sequence: CASSTDRPLNTEAFF. The CDR3, as DNA: TGTGCCAGCAGTACAGACAGGCCTTTGAACACTGAAGCTTTCTTT.

The chain links TRBV11-3 to TRBJ2-3, with D uncertain. Germline CDR1 reads SGHNT; CDR2 reads YENEEA. The CDR3 is 15 amino acids. V was cut by 1 base and J by 5 bases, with 13 bases left in between. The CDR3 here is CASSLVIPSGDTQYF. CDR3 bases: TGTGCCAGCAGCTTAGTTATTCCTTCTGGAGATACGCAGTATTTT. Drawing the rest from reference TRBV11-3 and TRBJ2-3, the complete variable domain is EAGVVQSPRYKIIEKKQPVAFWCNPISGHNTLYWYLQNLGQGPELLIRYENEEAVDDSQLPKDRFSAERLKGVDSTLKIQPAELGDSAVYLCASSLVIPSGDTQYFGPGTRLTVL.

The chain combines TRBV5-6 with TRBJ1-1, with D tentatively TRBD1 (6 bases). Germline CDR1 reads SGHDT; CDR2 reads YYEEEE. The CDR3 runs to 16 residues. The V end lost 2 bases, the J end lost 1 base, and 15 bases lay between the germline ends. The CDR3 protein is CASSLKRGGQNTEAFF. In DNA, the CDR3 is TGTGCCAGCAGCTTAAAACGGGGGGGACAGAACACTGAAGCTTTCTTT.

J is TRBJ1-3 and V is TRBV4-1; D remains unclear. The germline CDR1 and CDR2 sequences are MGHRA and YSYEKL. CDR3 length equals 17 residues. Trimming pared 0 bases from V and 0 bases from J, leaving 12 bases between. CDR3 nucleotide sequence: TGCGCCAGCAGCCAAGATCAGTTCGGGAGCTCTGGAAACACCATATATTTT. Translation gives CASSQDQFGSSGNTIYF.

The chain has TRBV5-1 and TRBJ1-4; 8 bases are shared with TRBD1. Germline V gene lookup returns CDR1 SGHRS and CDR2 YFSETQ. The CDR3 runs 17 residues. V was pared by 4 bases and J by 2 bases, with 10 bases of the junction left unmatched. The CDR3 nucleotides read TGCGCCAGCAGCCCTGGACAGGGCACGGGGACTAATGAAAAACTGTTTTTT. Translating it yields CASSPGQGTGTNEKLFF.

The chain is built from TRBV11-2 and TRBJ1-1; no clear D. Trimming removed 1 base from V and 6 bases from J, with 6 bases in between. The CDR3 sequence is 12 residues long. The germline CDR1 and CDR2 sequences are SGHAT and FQNNGV. The CDR3 DNA is TGTGCCAGCAGCTTAGTGGTCGCTGAAGCTTTCTTT. This gives the protein CASSLVVAEAFF.